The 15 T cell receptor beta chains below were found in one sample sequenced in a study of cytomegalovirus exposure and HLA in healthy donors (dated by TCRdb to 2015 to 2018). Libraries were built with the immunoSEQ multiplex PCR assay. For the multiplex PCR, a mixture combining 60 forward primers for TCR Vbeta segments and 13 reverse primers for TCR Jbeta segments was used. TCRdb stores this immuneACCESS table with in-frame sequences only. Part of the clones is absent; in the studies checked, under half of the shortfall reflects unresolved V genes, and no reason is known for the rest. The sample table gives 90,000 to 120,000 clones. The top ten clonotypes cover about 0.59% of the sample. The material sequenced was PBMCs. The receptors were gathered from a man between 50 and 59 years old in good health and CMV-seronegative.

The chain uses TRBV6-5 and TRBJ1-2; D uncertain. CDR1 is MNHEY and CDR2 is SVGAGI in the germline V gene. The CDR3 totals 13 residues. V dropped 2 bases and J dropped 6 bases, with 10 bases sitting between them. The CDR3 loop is CASSYQSEDGYTF. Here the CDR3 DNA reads TGTGCCAGCAGTTACCAGTCGGAGGATGGCTACACCTTC.

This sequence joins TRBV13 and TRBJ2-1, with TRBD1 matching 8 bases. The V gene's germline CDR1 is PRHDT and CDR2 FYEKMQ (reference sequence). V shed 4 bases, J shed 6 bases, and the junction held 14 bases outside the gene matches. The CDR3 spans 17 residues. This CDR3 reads CASSSRDRTQGSNEQFF. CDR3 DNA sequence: TGTGCCAGCAGCTCTAGGGACAGGACCCAAGGCTCCAATGAGCAGTTCTTC.

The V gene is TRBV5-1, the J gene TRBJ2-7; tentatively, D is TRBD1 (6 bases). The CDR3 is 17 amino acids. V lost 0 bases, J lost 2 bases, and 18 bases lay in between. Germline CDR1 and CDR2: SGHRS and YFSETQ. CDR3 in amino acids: CASSLEAGAPSPYEQYF. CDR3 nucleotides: TGCGCCAGCAGCTTGGAGGCAGGGGCCCCTTCCCCCTACGAGCAGTACTTC.

The CDR3 DNA sequence: TGCAGCGTTACCCGGGACAGGGGATACAATGAGCAGTTCTTC. It translates to CSVTRDRGYNEQFF. The gene calls are TRBV29-1 and TRBJ2-1, with TRBD1 identical over 10 bases. Trimming removed 5 bases from V and 4 bases from J; junction bases left unmatched: 5. CDR1 is SQVTM, CDR2 ANQGSEA, per germline. CDR3 length: 14 residues.

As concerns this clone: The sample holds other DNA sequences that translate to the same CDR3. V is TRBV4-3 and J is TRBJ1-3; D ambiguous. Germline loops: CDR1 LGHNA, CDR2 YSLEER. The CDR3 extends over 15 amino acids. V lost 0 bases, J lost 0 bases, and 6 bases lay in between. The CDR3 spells CASSQDRVSGNTIYF. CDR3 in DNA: TGCGCCAGCAGCCAAGATCGGGTCTCTGGAAACACCATATATTTT.

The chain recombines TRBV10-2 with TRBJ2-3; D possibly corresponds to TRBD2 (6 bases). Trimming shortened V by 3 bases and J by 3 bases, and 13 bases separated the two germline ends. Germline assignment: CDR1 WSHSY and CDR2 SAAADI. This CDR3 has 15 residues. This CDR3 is CASSDPRSGTDTQYF. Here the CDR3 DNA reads TGCGCCAGCAGTGACCCCAGGAGCGGGACAGATACGCAGTATTTT.

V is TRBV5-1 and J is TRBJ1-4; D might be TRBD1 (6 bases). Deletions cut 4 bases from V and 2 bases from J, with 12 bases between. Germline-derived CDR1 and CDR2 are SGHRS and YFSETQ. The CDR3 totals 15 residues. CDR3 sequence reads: CASSPSGETNEKLFF. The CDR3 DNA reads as TGCGCCAGCAGCCCGTCAGGGGAGACTAATGAAAAACTGTTTTTT.

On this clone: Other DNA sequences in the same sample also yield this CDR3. The CDR3 DNA follows: TGTGCCAGCAGTTACCGGGACAGGGGGCTCTACGAGCAGTACTTC. It specifies CASSYRDRGLYEQYF. The chain recombines TRBV6-5 with TRBJ2-7, with 12 bases lining up with TRBD1. CDR3 size: 15 residues. Per germline, CDR1 MNHEY and CDR2 SVGAGI. The V and J ends lost 2 bases and 3 bases, in that order; junction bases with no gene match: 2.

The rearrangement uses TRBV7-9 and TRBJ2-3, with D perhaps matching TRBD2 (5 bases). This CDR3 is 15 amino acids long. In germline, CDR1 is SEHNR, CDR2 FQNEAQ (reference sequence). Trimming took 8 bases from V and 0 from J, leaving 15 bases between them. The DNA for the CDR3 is TGTGCCAGCGTCCCCCGGGGAAGAAGCACAGATACGCAGTATTTT. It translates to CASVPRGRSTDTQYF. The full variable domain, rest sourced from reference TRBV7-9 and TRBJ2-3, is DTGVSQNPRHKITKRGQNVTFRCDPISEHNRLYWYRQTLGQGPEFLTYFQNEAQLEKSRLLSDRFSAERPKGSFSTLEIQRTEQGDSAMYLCASVPRGRSTDTQYFGPGTRLTVL.

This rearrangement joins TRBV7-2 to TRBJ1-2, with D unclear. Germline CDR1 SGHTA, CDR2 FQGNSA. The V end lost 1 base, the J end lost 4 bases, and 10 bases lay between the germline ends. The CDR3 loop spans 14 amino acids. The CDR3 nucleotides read TGTGCCAGCAGCTTAGATCGAGGACTCTATGGCTACACCTTC. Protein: CASSLDRGLYGYTF.

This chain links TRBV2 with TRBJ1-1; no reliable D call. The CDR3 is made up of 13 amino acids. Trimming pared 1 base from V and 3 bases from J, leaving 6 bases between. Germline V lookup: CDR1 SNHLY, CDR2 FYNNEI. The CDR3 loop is CASSEDGDTEAFF. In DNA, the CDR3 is TGTGCCAGCAGTGAAGACGGGGACACTGAAGCTTTCTTT.

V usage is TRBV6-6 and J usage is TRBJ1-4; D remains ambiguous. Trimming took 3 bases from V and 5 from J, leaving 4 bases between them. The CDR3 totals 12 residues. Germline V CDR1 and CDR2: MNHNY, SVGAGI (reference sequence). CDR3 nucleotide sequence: TGTGCCAGCAGTTATGAGAATGAAAAACTGTTTTTT. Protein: CASSYENEKLFF.

CDR3 loop: CASSQEFWGRQETQYF. In DNA form, the CDR3 reads TGTGCCAGCAGCCAAGAGTTTTGGGGGCGCCAAGAGACCCAGTACTTC. The rearrangement uses TRBV4-2 and TRBJ2-5, with D perhaps TRBD1 (6 bases). The CDR3 sequence is 16 residues long. Germline CDR1 is LGHNA and CDR2 is YNFKEQ. Trimming stripped 0 bases from V and 1 base from J, with 12 bases between.

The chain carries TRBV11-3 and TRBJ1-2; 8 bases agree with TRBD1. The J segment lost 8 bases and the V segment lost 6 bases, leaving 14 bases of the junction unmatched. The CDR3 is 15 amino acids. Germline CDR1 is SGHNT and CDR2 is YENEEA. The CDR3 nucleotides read TGTGCCAGCAGATCCGAATCGGGGACAGGAGAGGGCTACACCTTC. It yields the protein CASRSESGTGEGYTF.

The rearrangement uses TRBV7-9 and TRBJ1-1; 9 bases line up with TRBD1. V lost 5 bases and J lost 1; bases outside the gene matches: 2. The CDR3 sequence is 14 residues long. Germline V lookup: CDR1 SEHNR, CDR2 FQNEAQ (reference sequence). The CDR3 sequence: CASSPGQGNTEAFF. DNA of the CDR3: TGTGCCAGCAGCCCGGGACAGGGGAACACTGAAGCTTTCTTT.